Below are 27 T cell receptor beta chains sequenced from a single sample in a study of neurological immune-mediated disorders (dated by TCRdb to the late 2010s). Library generation was performed with 5' RACE. The sample was run on an Illumina HiSeq 2500. The raw public data were reprocessed by TCRdb itself: fastp quality trimming at Q25, MiXCR clonotype calling, in-frame beta chains only. Rows with one shared CDR3 protein collapse into an entry with the most common genes and DNA. Here the sample has roughly 30,000 distinct CDR3 sequences; less than 25% occur a single time. 25% to 30% of the sample lies in the top ten. The specimen sequenced was CD4+ T cells from blood. The receptors were sampled from a man aged 50 to 59 with HTLV-1-associated myelopathy (HAM/TSP).

This clonotype showed up many times. This chain uses TRBV5-6 with TRBJ1-3, with D perhaps matching TRBD1 (6 bases). CDR1 is SGHDT and CDR2 is YYEEEE in the germline V gene. This CDR3 is 13 amino acids long. V was shortened by 7 bases and J by 5 bases, with 13 bases between the two germline ends. The CDR3 loop reads CASGADRRNTIYF. The CDR3 region has the DNA TGTGCCAGCGGCGCCGACAGGCGAAACACCATATATTTT.

The table lists this clonotype with many counts. The V call is TRBV7-9, the J call TRBJ1-6; possible D gene TRBD1, 6 bases. The V end lost 6 bases, the J end lost 2 bases, and 8 bases lay between the germline ends. The CDR3 length is 14 residues. The germline V gene encodes CDR1 SEHNR and CDR2 FQNEAQ (reference sequence). The CDR3 here is CASSGGPYNSPLHF. The CDR3 DNA reads TGTGCCAGCAGTGGGGGCCCCTATAATTCACCCCTCCACTTT.

This clonotype is medium-sized within its sample. The chain joins TRBV5-1 to TRBJ1-1; D uncertain. The V gene's germline CDR1 is SGHRS and CDR2 YFSETQ. The CDR3 extends over 14 amino acids. Trimming removed 0 bases at V and 4 bases at J, with 10 bases between. CDR3: CASSLEIGITEAFF. CDR3 coding DNA: TGCGCCAGCAGCTTGGAGATCGGTATCACTGAAGCTTTCTTT.

Ten or more counts support this clonotype. J is TRBJ1-2 and V is TRBV27; D is undetermined. The CDR3 is 14 residues long. Trimming pared 5 bases from V and 0 bases from J, leaving 10 bases between. Germline loops: CDR1 MNHEY, CDR2 SMNVEV (reference sequence). CDR3 protein: CASSHRSANYGYTF. CDR3 DNA: TGTGCCAGCAGTCACAGATCCGCTAACTATGGCTACACCTTC.

This clonotype was seen ten or more times. J is TRBJ1-2 and V is TRBV18; weak D call: TRBD1 (5 bases). CDR3 length equals 12 residues. Germline CDR1 is KGHSH and CDR2 is LQKENI. V lost 4 bases and J lost 6, with 9 bases in between. The CDR3 loop is CASSLQENGYTF. The CDR3 nucleotides read TGTGCCAGCTCACTACAGGAAAATGGCTACACCTTC.

This clonotype appeared many times. The chain has TRBV20-1 and TRBJ1-2; D remains ambiguous. CDR1 is DFQATT and CDR2 is SNEGSKA in the germline V gene (reference sequence). The CDR3 extends over 11 amino acids. Trimming removed 6 bases at V and 5 bases at J, with 10 bases between. CDR3 in DNA: TGCAGTGCACCAGATCTATATGGCTACACCTTC. As protein: CSAPDLYGYTF.

This clonotype was counted many times. The chain carries TRBV7-2 and TRBJ1-1; D not certain. V was clipped by 2 bases and J by 1 base, with 5 bases between them. CDR3 length equals 13 residues. Germline values: CDR1 SGHTA, CDR2 FQGNSA. CDR3 residues: CASSLNKNTEAFF. The CDR3 DNA reads as TGTGCCAGCAGCTTAAATAAGAACACTGAAGCTTTCTTT.

This clonotype was counted many times. This chain uses TRBV5-5 with TRBJ1-5, with 8 nucleotides matching TRBD1. Trimming at V came to 3 bases and at J to 2 bases, leaving 10 bases not matched to a gene. The CDR3 contains 17 residues. The germline CDR1 and CDR2 sequences are SGHKS and YYEKEE (reference sequence). CDR3 in amino acids: CASSSNAGTGRNQPQHF. The DNA for the CDR3 is TGTGCCAGCAGCTCAAACGCCGGGACAGGACGCAATCAGCCCCAGCATTTT.

As regards this clonotype: Relative to the germline gene, one junction end is altered; a read error may explain this. This chain uses TRBV14 with TRBJ2-6; maybe TRBD1 (5 bases). The CDR3 loop spans 17 amino acids. The germline V gene encodes CDR1 SGHDN and CDR2 FVKESK. CDR3 region: CASRQGVLTSGANVLTF. In DNA form, the CDR3 reads TGTGCCAGCAGGCAAGGGGTCCTTACCTCTGGGGCCAACGTCCTGACTTTC.

Many counts were recorded for this clonotype. This rearrangement joins TRBV7-9 to TRBJ2-7, with D possibly matching TRBD2 (5 bases). V lost 5 bases to trimming and J lost 2 bases, with 16 bases between them. Germline V gene lookup returns CDR1 SEHNR and CDR2 FQNEAQ (reference sequence). The CDR3 is 15 amino acids. The CDR3 reads CASSPGLAAPYEQYF. The CDR3 region has the DNA TGTGCCAGCAGCCCTGGGCTAGCCGCACCCTACGAGCAGTACTTC.

The table lists this clonotype with many counts. J is TRBJ1-4 and V is TRBV4-1; D remains unclear. Between the trimmed V and J ends, which lost 0 bases and 10 bases, there was a span of 3 bases. In germline, CDR1 is MGHRA, CDR2 YSYEKL. The CDR3 has 11 residues. Written as DNA, the CDR3 is TGCGCCAGCAGCCAAGATTTAAAACTGTTTTTT. Protein: CASSQDLKLFF.

This clonotype was recorded many times. A much more abundant neighbour one base away suggests this may be a read error. The rearrangement uses TRBV5-1 and TRBJ1-2; D perhaps matches TRBD1 (5 bases). The germline V gene has CDR1 SGHRS and CDR2 YFSETQ. The CDR3 loop spans 14 amino acids. V was trimmed by 8 bases and J by 2 bases, leaving 16 bases between them. CDR3 DNA sequence: TGCGCCAGGGGGGGGATGGGCGCGAACTATGGCTACACCTTC. Translation gives CARGGMGANYGYTF.

This clonotype showed up many times. The chain employs TRBV7-2 and TRBJ2-3; D is ambiguous. The V gene lost 1 base and the J gene lost 0 bases, with 8 bases spanning the gap. The CDR3 covers 15 residues. In germline, CDR1 is SGHTA, CDR2 FQGNSA. CDR3 coding DNA: TGTGCCAGCAGCTTAGGCAACCCTAGCACAGATACGCAGTATTTT. Its protein is CASSLGNPSTDTQYF. Using reference TRBV7-2 and TRBJ2-3 for the parts outside the CDR3, the full variable domain is GAGVSQSPSNKVTEKGKDVELRCDPISGHTALYWYRQSLGQGLEFLIYFQGNSAPDKSGLPSDRFSAERTGGSVSTLTIQRTQQEDSAVYLCASSLGNPSTDTQYFGPGTRLTVL.

This clonotype has a count of ten or more. The V gene is TRBV9, the J gene TRBJ2-7; D is unclear. The V gene lost 0 bases and the J gene lost 2 bases, with 12 bases spanning the gap. The V gene's germline CDR1 is SGDLS and CDR2 YYNGEE. The CDR3 consists of 15 residues. The CDR3 sequence: CASSVVPSATYEQYF. In DNA, the CDR3 is TGTGCCAGCAGCGTAGTTCCATCAGCAACCTACGAGCAGTACTTC.

This chain uses TRBV20-1 with TRBJ2-3; 7 bases align to TRBD1. The CDR3 runs to 15 residues. CDR1 is DFQATT, CDR2 SNEGSKA, per germline (reference sequence). With 3 bases clipped from V and 4 bases from J, the junction kept 10 bases outside the gene matches. CDR3 region: CSASPTGFIPDTQYF. For the CDR3, the DNA is TGCAGTGCTAGCCCGACAGGGTTCATCCCAGATACGCAGTATTTT.

This clonotype occurred many times. This chain joins TRBV20-1 and TRBJ2-3; 9 nucleotides agree with TRBD1. The germline V gene has CDR1 DFQATT and CDR2 SNEGSKA (reference sequence). The trim removed 7 bases at V and 4 bases at J, leaving 6 bases unmatched. CDR3 length equals 13 residues. The chain's CDR3 is CSVPGQGSDTQYF. DNA of the CDR3: TGCAGTGTACCGGGACAGGGATCAGATACGCAGTATTTT.

This clonotype was observed at least ten times. The rearrangement links TRBV5-5 to TRBJ1-2; D is possibly TRBD1 (5 bases). The CDR3 totals 20 residues. V gave up 0 bases and J gave up 4 bases, with 28 bases separating them. The germline gives CDR1 SGHKS, CDR2 YYEKEE (reference sequence). This CDR3 is CASSLAVGGGMTLLTYGYTF. For the CDR3, the DNA is TGTGCCAGCAGCTTGGCTGTGGGGGGGGGTATGACCCTGCTTACCTATGGCTACACCTTC.

This clonotype was detected ten times or more. This chain connects TRBV7-8 to TRBJ1-1; TRBD1 is a possible D gene (6 bases). The CDR3 length is 15 residues. Trimming left V 5 bases short and J 5 bases short, with 18 bases between. Germline V gives CDR1 SGHVS, CDR2 FQNEAQ. The CDR3 sequence: CASSHPTGTETEAFF. The CDR3 DNA reads as TGTGCCAGCAGCCACCCCACAGGGACGGAAACTGAAGCTTTCTTT.

This clonotype was recorded at least ten times. The V and J genes are TRBV12-3 or TRBV12-4 and TRBJ1-3; TRBD1 might be the D (6 bases). This CDR3 is 15 amino acids long. V shed 4 bases and J shed 5 bases, with 15 bases lying between them. The CDR3 region has the DNA TGTGCCAGCAGTTCCAACCAACAGGGTCGAAACACCATATATTTT. This codes for CASSSNQQGRNTIYF.

Many counts were recorded for this clonotype. This chain joins TRBV7-8 and TRBJ1-1; D gene ambiguous. Per germline, CDR1 SGHVS and CDR2 FQNEAQ. Trimming pared 5 bases from V and 3 bases from J, leaving 16 bases between. This CDR3 has 15 residues. The chain's CDR3 is CASSPYRLTDTEAFF. The DNA for the CDR3 is TGTGCCAGCAGCCCATACCGACTGACGGACACTGAAGCTTTCTTT.

The gene calls are TRBV5-6 and TRBJ1-1; the D gene is possibly TRBD1 (5 bases). V lost 0 bases to trimming and J lost 1 base, with 13 bases between them. CDR1 is SGHDT and CDR2 is YYEEEE in the germline V gene. The CDR3 length is 16 residues. This CDR3 is CASSLGSWGENTEAFF. The CDR3 DNA follows: TGTGCCAGCAGCTTGGGGTCGTGGGGGGAGAACACTGAAGCTTTCTTT.

This clonotype has at least ten counts. The V call is TRBV7-2, the J call TRBJ2-7, with 8 nucleotides matching TRBD2. V trimming: 5 bases; J trimming: 5 bases; junction bases outside the gene matches: 11. CDR1 and CDR2 from the germline V gene are SGHTA and FQGNSA. The CDR3 spans 15 residues. The CDR3 DNA reads TGTGCCAGCAGCGGTGATACTAGCGGCGTCCACGAGCAGTACTTC. Translated, it gives CASSGDTSGVHEQYF.

This clonotype was counted many times. The chain's CDR3 is CASSDSRPQETQYF. In nucleotides, the CDR3 is TGCGCCAGCAGCGATTCACGTCCTCAAGAGACCCAGTACTTC. The chain has TRBV5-1 and TRBJ2-5; D unresolved. The V gene lost 4 bases and the J gene lost 2 bases, with 12 bases spanning the gap. Germline CDR1 and CDR2: SGHRS and YFSETQ. This CDR3 has 14 residues.

This clonotype was detected ten times or more. The gene calls are TRBV7-9 and TRBJ2-7, with D possibly matching TRBD2 (6 bases). From germline, CDR1 is SEHNR and CDR2 FQNEAQ (reference sequence). V lost 3 bases and J lost 1, with 13 bases in between. The CDR3 covers 15 residues. The CDR3: CASSFGGKGSYEQYF. The DNA of the CDR3 is TGTGCCAGCAGCTTTGGCGGGAAGGGGTCCTACGAGCAGTACTTC. The whole variable domain, filled in from reference TRBV7-9 and TRBJ2-7, reads DTGVSQNPRHKITKRGQNVTFRCDPISEHNRLYWYRQTLGQGPEFLTYFQNEAQLEKSRLLSDRFSAERPKGSFSTLEIQRTEQGDSAMYLCASSFGGKGSYEQYFGPGTRLTVT.

This clonotype appeared many times. The chain has TRBV3-1 and TRBJ1-2; D is ambiguous. Deletions cut 4 bases from V and 4 bases from J, with 19 bases between. This CDR3 region has 16 residues. The germline V gene has CDR1 LGHDT and CDR2 YNNKEL (reference sequence). The CDR3 nucleotides are TGTGCCAGCAGCCCACGATATTCGGGCGCAGCCTATGGCTACACCTTC. Its translation: CASSPRYSGAAYGYTF. The entire variable domain, with the rest obtained from reference TRBV3-1 and TRBJ1-2, is as follows: DTAVSQTPKYLVTQMGNDKSIKCEQNLGHDTMYWYKQDSKKFLKIMFSYNNKELIINETVPNRFSPKSPDKAHLNLHINSLELGDSAVYFCASSPRYSGAAYGYTFGSGTRLTVV.

This clonotype was found once. A read error may account for a junction end that differs from germline. This rearrangement joins TRBV5-1 to TRBJ2-4; 8 bases align to TRBD1. The germline V gene encodes CDR1 SGHRS and CDR2 YFSETQ. This CDR3 is 14 amino acids long. The CDR3 DNA follows: TGCACCAGCAGCTTAGGTCAGGGGGCAAACATTCAGTACTTC. This encodes CTSSLGQGANIQYF.

This clonotype was seen ten or more times. This sequence joins TRBV12-3 or TRBV12-4 and TRBJ1-1; perhaps TRBD1 as D (6 bases). V was clipped by 4 bases and J by 5 bases, with 11 bases between them. The CDR3 runs to 13 residues. The CDR3 DNA reads TGTGCCAGCAGTTCTCAGGGGCGGACTGAAGCTTTCTTT. Translation: CASSSQGRTEAFF.